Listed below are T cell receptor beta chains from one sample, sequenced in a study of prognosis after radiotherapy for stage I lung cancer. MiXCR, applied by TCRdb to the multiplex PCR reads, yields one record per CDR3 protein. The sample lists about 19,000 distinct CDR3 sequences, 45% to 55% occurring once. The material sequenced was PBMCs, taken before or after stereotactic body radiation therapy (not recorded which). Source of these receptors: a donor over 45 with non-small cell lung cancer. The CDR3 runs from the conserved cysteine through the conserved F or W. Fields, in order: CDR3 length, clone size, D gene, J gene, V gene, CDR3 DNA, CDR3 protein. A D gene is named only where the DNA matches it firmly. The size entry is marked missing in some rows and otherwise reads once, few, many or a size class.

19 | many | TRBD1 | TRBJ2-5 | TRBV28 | TGTGCCAGCAGTTCCCCCGCCGGGACAGGGCCGTTAGAGGTGGAGACCCAGTACTTC | CASSSPAGTGPLEVETQYF
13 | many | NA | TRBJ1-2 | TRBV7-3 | TGTGCCAGCAGCACAACCGGCGGGGGAGGCTACACCTTC | CASSTTGGGGYTF
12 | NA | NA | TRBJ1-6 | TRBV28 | TGTGTCAGCAGCGCTGGGCGCAGACCCCTCCACTTT | CVSSAGRRPLHF
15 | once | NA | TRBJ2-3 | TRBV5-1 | TGCGCCAGCAGCTTGGGTGGGGCATACACAGATACGCAGTATTTT | CASSLGGAYTDTQYF
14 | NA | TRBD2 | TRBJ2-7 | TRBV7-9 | TGTGCCAGCAGCCAGGAGCTAGCGGTACGTGAGCAGTACTTC | CASSQELAVREQYF
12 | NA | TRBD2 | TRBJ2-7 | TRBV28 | TGTGCCAGCAGATTAGCGGGAGCCGAGCAGTACTTC | CASRLAGAEQYF
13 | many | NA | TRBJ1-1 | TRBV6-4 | TGTGCCAGCAGTAAGCAGGAAAACACTGAAGCTTTCTTT | CASSKQENTEAFF
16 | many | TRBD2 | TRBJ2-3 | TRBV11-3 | TGTGCCAGCAGCTTAGTCCCCGGGACTACCACAGATACGCAGTATTTT | CASSLVPGTTTDTQYF
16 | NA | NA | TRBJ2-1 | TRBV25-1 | TGTGCCAGCAGTCCACTGGGTTCTGCATACTACAATGAGCAGTTCTTC | CASSPLGSAYYNEQFF
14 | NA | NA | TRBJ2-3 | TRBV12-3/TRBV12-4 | TGTGCCAGCACCGGGGTGAGAGTCACAGATACGCAGTATTTT | CASTGVRVTDTQYF
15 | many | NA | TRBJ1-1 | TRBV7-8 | TGTGCCAGCAGCTTACCAGCAGGGCGGAACACTGAAGCTTTCTTT | CASSLPAGRNTEAFF
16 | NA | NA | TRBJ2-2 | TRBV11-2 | TGTGCCAGCAGCCTTCTTTGGGCTCGGAACACCGGGGAGCTGTTTTTT | CASSLLWARNTGELFF
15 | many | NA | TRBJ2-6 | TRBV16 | TGTGCCAGCAGCCAAGTCAGGGCTGGGGCCAACGTCCTGACTTTC | CASSQVRAGANVLTF
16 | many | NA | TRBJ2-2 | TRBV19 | TGTGCCAGTAGTATAAAGGCGCCGAAAAACACCGGGGAGCTGTTTTTT | CASSIKAPKNTGELFF
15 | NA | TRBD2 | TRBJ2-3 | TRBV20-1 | TGCAGTGCCACCTCGACTAGCGGGAGCACAGATACGCAGTATTTT | CSATSTSGSTDTQYF
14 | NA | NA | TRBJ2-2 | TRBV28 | TGTGCCGCCCTGGGGTCTGAAGGGGTCCTGGAGCTGTTTTTT | CAALGSEGVLELFF
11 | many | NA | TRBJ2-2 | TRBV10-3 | TGTGCCACCCAAAACACCGGGGAGCTGTTTTTT | CATQNTGELFF
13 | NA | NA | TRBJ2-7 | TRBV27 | TGTGCCAGCAGAGCTAGAAGTGTTTACGAGCAGTACTTC | CASRARSVYEQYF
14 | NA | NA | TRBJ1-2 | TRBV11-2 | TGTGCCAGCAGCTTAGGGGCAGTAATCTATGGCTACACCTTC | CASSLGAVIYGYTF
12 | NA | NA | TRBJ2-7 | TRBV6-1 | TGTGCCAGCATGGGTGACGGGTACGAGCAGTACTTC | CASMGDGYEQYF
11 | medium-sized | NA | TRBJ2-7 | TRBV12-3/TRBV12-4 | TGTGCCAGCAGTTCCTTGTACGAGCAGTACTTC | CASSSLYEQYF
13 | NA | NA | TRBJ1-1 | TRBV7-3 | TGTGCCAGCAGCTTAGGTGGGACCGGATACCCTTTCTTT | CASSLGGTGYPFF
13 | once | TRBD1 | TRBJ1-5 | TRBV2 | TGTGCCAGCACTACAGGGGTCAATCAGCCCCAGCATTTT | CASTTGVNQPQHF
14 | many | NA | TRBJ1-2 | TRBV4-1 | TGCGCCAGCAGCCACACGGGGCAGAACTATGGCTACACCTTC | CASSHTGQNYGYTF
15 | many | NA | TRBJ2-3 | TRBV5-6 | TGTGCCAGCAGCTTGGGGCATCCTAGCACAGATACGCAGTATTTT | CASSLGHPSTDTQYF
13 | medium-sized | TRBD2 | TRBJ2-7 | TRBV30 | TGTGCCTCTGAGCGGGGATCCTCCTACGAGCAGTACTTC | CASERGSSYEQYF
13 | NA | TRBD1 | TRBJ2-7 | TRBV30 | TGTGCCTGGAAGGTGACAGGGAGCTACGAGCAGTACTTC | CAWKVTGSYEQYF
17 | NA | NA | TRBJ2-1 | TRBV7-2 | TGTGCCAGCAGCTACTTGGAGCTGGTGAGCTCCTACAATGAGCAGTTCTTC | CASSYLELVSSYNEQFF
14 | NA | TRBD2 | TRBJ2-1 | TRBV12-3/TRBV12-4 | TGTGCCAGCAGCTATACTAGCGGGTCCAATGAGCAGTTCTTC | CASSYTSGSNEQFF
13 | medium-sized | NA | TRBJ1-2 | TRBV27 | TGTGCCAGCAGTCCATCACCTAACTATGGCTACACCTTC | CASSPSPNYGYTF
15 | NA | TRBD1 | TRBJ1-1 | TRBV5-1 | TGCGCCAGCAGCTTGTGGAGACAGGGAGGCACTGAAGCTTTCTTT | CASSLWRQGGTEAFF
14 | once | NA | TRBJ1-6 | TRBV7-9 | TGTGCCAGCAGCTTCTCAGGGGATTATTCACCCCTCCACTTT | CASSFSGDYSPLHF
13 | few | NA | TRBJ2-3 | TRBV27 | TGTGCCAGCAGTTTACGGGGCGCAGATACGCAGTATTTT | CASSLRGADTQYF
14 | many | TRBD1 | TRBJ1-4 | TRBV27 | TGTGCCAGCAGTATTATACAGGGGGGGGAAAAACTGTTTTTT | CASSIIQGGEKLFF
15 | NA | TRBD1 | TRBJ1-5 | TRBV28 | TGTTCCAGCAGGCATCCAGACGGACAGGGGCAGCCCCAGCATTTT | CSSRHPDGQGQPQHF
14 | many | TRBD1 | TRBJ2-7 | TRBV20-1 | TGCAGTGCTAAGATACCGGGACAGGGGTACGAGCAGTACTTC | CSAKIPGQGYEQYF
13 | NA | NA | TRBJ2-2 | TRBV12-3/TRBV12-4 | TGTGCCAGCAGTCGGACCCCCCCCGGGGAGCTGTTTTTT | CASSRTPPGELFF
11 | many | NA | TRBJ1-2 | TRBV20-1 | TGCAGTGCTACGGCGCCGGATGGCTACACCTTC | CSATAPDGYTF
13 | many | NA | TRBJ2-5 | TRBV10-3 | TGTGCCATCAGACAGGGAGGGGAAGAGACCCAGTACTTC | CAIRQGGEETQYF
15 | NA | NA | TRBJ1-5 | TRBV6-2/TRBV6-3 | TGTGCCAGCAGTGAAAAGGTTTGGGGAAATCAGCCCCAGCATTTT | CASSEKVWGNQPQHF
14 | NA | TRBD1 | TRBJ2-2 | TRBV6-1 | TGTGTCACCATGACAGGGACGTGGACCGGGGAGATGTTTTTT | CVTMTGTWTGEMFF
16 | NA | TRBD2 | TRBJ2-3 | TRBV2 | TGTGCCAGCAGTGGTCTAGCGGGTACGTTGAGAGATACGCAGTATTTT | CASSGLAGTLRDTQYF
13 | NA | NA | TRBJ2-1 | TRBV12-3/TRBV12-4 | TGTGCCAGCAGTTTGGAGGGATCTAATGAGCAGTTCTTC | CASSLEGSNEQFF
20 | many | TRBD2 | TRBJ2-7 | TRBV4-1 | TGCGCCAGCAGCCGAGAGCTGAAAACAGGTTCAACTAGCGGGAGCTACGAGCAGTACTTC | CASSRELKTGSTSGSYEQYF
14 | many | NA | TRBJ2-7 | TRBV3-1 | TGTGCCAGCAGCCTCCGGGACTCCTCCTACGAGCAGTACTTC | CASSLRDSSYEQYF
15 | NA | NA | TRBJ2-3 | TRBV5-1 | TGCGCCAGCAGCTTGTCCTCGCAGCAGGCAGATACGCAGTATTTT | CASSLSSQQADTQYF